Shown below are 26 T cell receptor beta chains from a single sample sequenced in a study of OX40 agonist ivuxolimab in advanced cancers. Method: immunoSEQ multiplex PCR; TCRdb's copy keeps in-frame clones and lacks some. The table includes over 95,000 clones, roughly nine tenths detected once. The starting material was CD4+ or CD8+ T cells sorted from blood, obtained in a trial of the OX40 agonist ivuxolimab. The receptors were sampled from an adult with an advanced solid tumor such as melanoma, head and neck, liver or kidney cancer.

The V call is TRBV2, the J call TRBJ2-5; no reliable D call. This CDR3 spans 12 amino acids. The ends were cut back, 6 bases at V and 1 base at J, with 6 bases in the middle. Germline CDR1 SNHLY, CDR2 FYNNEI. The CDR3 nucleotides are TGTGCCAGCAGGTCGTTCCAAGAGACCCAGTACTTC. Protein sequence: CASRSFQETQYF. Complete variable domain (other parts from reference TRBV2 and TRBJ2-5): EPEVTQTPSHQVTQMGQEVILRCVPISNHLYFYWYRQILGQKVEFLVSFYNNEISEKSEIFDDQFSVERPDGSNFTLKIRSTKLEDSAMYFCASRSFQETQYFGPGTRLLVL.

The rearrangement uses TRBV10-2 and TRBJ2-5; 13 bases agree with TRBD2. The V segment lost 6 bases and the J segment 2 bases; nucleotides outside the gene matches: 3. The CDR3 contains 15 residues. The germline V gene encodes CDR1 WSHSY and CDR2 SAAADI. CDR3 nucleotides: TGCGCCAGCAGCCTGACTAGCGGGAGGCAAGAGACCCAGTACTTC. Translation: CASSLTSGRQETQYF.

The V call is TRBV5-6, the J call TRBJ1-2; TRBD1 is a possible D gene (6 bases). Trimming pared 6 bases from V and 5 bases from J, leaving 17 bases between. CDR1 is SGHDT and CDR2 is YYEEEE in the germline V gene. CDR3 length equals 14 residues. The CDR3 bases are TGTGCCAGCACCCGGCTGGGGGGCAGATATGGCTACACCTTC. Its protein is CASTRLGGRYGYTF.

The chain links TRBV5-1 to TRBJ2-2, with 9 bases that match TRBD1. CDR3 length: 13 amino acids. The junction had 7 bases not matched to a gene; V was cut back by 9 bases and J by 7 bases. Per germline, CDR1 SGHRS and CDR2 YFSETQ. Here the CDR3 reads CATTWGQGGELFF. Here the CDR3 DNA reads TGCGCCACCACGTGGGGACAGGGCGGGGAGCTGTTTTTT.

This clone has a single count. V is TRBV10-3 and J is TRBJ1-1, with a weak D call TRBD1 (6 bases). This CDR3 is 13 amino acids long. V was shortened by 6 bases and J by 2 bases, with 10 bases between the two germline ends. Germline V gene lookup returns CDR1 ENHRY and CDR2 SYGVKD. In DNA, the CDR3 is TGTGCCATCAGGAGGGGGATTAACACTGAAGCTTTCTTT. Its protein product is CAIRRGINTEAFF.

This chain uses TRBV9 with TRBJ2-3; D may be TRBD2 (5 bases). Trimming took off 7 bases at V and 1 base at J, with 7 bases between the two ends. This CDR3 spans 12 amino acids. Germline CDR1 and CDR2: SGDLS and YYNGEE. CDR3 in DNA: TGTGCCAGCGGGAGAGGCACAGATACGCAGTATTTT. Translation: CASGRGTDTQYF.

This chain connects TRBV7-2 to TRBJ1-2, with 8 bases lining up with TRBD1. The CDR3 contains 17 residues. Germline CDR1 is SGHTA and CDR2 is FQGNSA. J gave up 0 bases and V 5 bases, and 11 bases lay outside the gene matches. The CDR3 coding sequence is TGTGCCAGCAGCACCTCCGGGACAGGTTTTGCTAACTATGGCTACACCTTC. This translates into CASSTSGTGFANYGYTF.

CDR3 DNA sequence: TGTGCCAGCAGTTACAAGGATAGCAATCAGCCCCAGCATTTT. It yields the protein CASSYKDSNQPQHF. The chain recombines TRBV6-5 with TRBJ1-5; D not resolved. V was trimmed by 2 bases and J by 0 bases, leaving 5 bases between them. Germline assignment: CDR1 MNHEY and CDR2 SVGAGI. The CDR3 runs to 14 residues.

V and J are TRBV7-3 and TRBJ2-6; D gene unclear. The germline V and J ends were trimmed by 4 bases and 1 base, with 14 bases remaining between them. The CDR3 runs 17 residues. CDR1 SGHTA and CDR2 FQGTGA come from the germline V gene. The CDR3 sequence: CASSSARLTSGANVLTF. The CDR3 DNA reads as TGTGCCAGCAGCTCGGCGCGCCTCACTTCTGGGGCCAACGTCCTGACTTTC.

Only one count was recorded for this clone. The chain employs TRBV5-4 and TRBJ2-3; 8 nucleotides line up with TRBD2. J gave up 5 bases and V 1 base, and 12 bases lay outside the gene matches. CDR3 size: 17 residues. Germline loops: CDR1 SGHNT, CDR2 YYREEE (reference sequence). CDR3 residues: CASSLPSAGAAGDTQYF. The DNA of the CDR3 is TGTGCCAGCAGCTTGCCCTCAGCGGGAGCGGCGGGAGATACGCAGTATTTT.

V usage is TRBV2 and J usage is TRBJ1-2; unclear D gene. Germline V gene lookup returns CDR1 SNHLY and CDR2 FYNNEI. The CDR3 spans 13 residues. The ends were cut back, 10 bases at V and 0 bases at J, with 12 bases in the middle. DNA of the CDR3: TGTGCCACCCAGCCATTAGCTAACTATGGCTACACCTTC. This sequence encodes CATQPLANYGYTF.

With respect to this clone: Other DNA sequences in this sample translate to the same CDR3. CDR3 loop: CASSILGRVGAFF. The CDR3 DNA follows: TGTGCCAGTAGTATTTTGGGGCGCGTTGGAGCTTTCTTT. The V and J genes are TRBV19 and TRBJ1-1; TRBD1 might be the D (5 bases). Trimming pared 3 bases from V and 10 bases from J, leaving 15 bases between. Germline CDR1 and CDR2: LNHDA and SQIVND (reference sequence). This CDR3 spans 13 amino acids.

In DNA, the CDR3 is TGTGCCAGCAGCCCCCCTAGGGGTCCCCAAGAGACCCAGTACTTC. Translated: CASSPPRGPQETQYF. The chain is built from TRBV28 and TRBJ2-5; tentatively, D is TRBD1 (5 bases). Per germline, CDR1 MDHEN and CDR2 SYDVKM. The CDR3 spans 15 residues. V was shortened by 6 bases and J by 1 base, with 15 bases between the two germline ends. The full variable domain, its missing parts supplied by reference TRBV28 and TRBJ2-5, is DVKVTQSSRYLVKRTGEKVFLECVQDMDHENMFWYRQDPGLGLRLIYFSYDVKMKEKGDIPEGYSVSREKKERFSLILESASTNQTSMYLCASSPPRGPQETQYFGPGTRLLVL.

CDR3 in DNA: TGTGCCATCAGCGGACTACTAGCGGGCGAGGGGGGCTACAATGAGCAGTTCTTC. It specifies CAISGLLAGEGGYNEQFF. The chain carries TRBV10-3 and TRBJ2-1, with 9 nucleotides matching TRBD2. This CDR3 is built from 18 residues. Looked up from germline, CDR1 is ENHRY and CDR2 is SYGVKD. V lost 6 bases and J lost 3; bases outside the gene matches: 15.

The V gene is TRBV4-3, the J gene TRBJ2-3; TRBD2 matches at 10 bases. The V and J ends lost 3 bases and 5 bases, in that order; junction bases with no gene match: 17. The CDR3 is made up of 19 amino acids. The germline V gene has CDR1 LGHNA and CDR2 YSLEER. The CDR3 loop reads CASSHDWRTSGATRDTQYF. CDR3 sequence (DNA): TGCGCCAGCAGCCACGATTGGAGGACTAGCGGAGCCACAAGAGATACGCAGTATTTT.

The chain combines TRBV7-2 with TRBJ2-2; TRBD1 matches 9 bases. This CDR3 comprises 17 residues. V lost 2 bases to trimming and J lost 1 base; unmatched junction nucleotides: 5. The V gene's germline CDR1 is SGHTA and CDR2 FQGNSA. The DNA of the CDR3 is TGTGCCAGCAGCTTAAGAAACAGGGGGCAGAACACCGGGGAGCTGTTTTTT. Translated, it gives CASSLRNRGQNTGELFF.

This rearrangement joins TRBV29-1 to TRBJ2-1, with D maybe TRBD2 (5 bases). V was trimmed by 7 bases and J by 3 bases, leaving 16 bases between them. The CDR3 runs 14 residues. Per the germline V gene, CDR1 is SQVTM and CDR2 is ANQGSEA. The CDR3 coding sequence is TGCAGCGGAACTACTAGAGTACGCTACAATGAGCAGTTCTTC. It codes for CSGTTRVRYNEQFF.

The gene calls are TRBV28 and TRBJ2-7; possibly TRBD1 for D (5 bases). This CDR3 has 13 amino acids. The V end was cut by 3 bases, the J end by 4 bases, with 10 bases between. Germline CDR1 and CDR2: MDHEN and SYDVKM. The CDR3 sequence: CASSLVTAYEQYF. The DNA of the CDR3 is TGTGCCAGCAGTTTGGTGACAGCATACGAGCAGTACTTC.

J is TRBJ2-3 and V is TRBV4-1, with 11 bases lining up with TRBD2. The CDR3 extends over 16 amino acids. CDR1 is MGHRA, CDR2 YSYEKL, per germline. V trimming: 0 bases; J trimming: 8 bases; junction bases outside the gene matches: 7. For the CDR3, the DNA is TGCGCCAGCAGCCAAGATGGGACTAGCGGTCCTCTTACGCAGTATTTT. This translates into CASSQDGTSGPLTQYF.

The chain carries TRBV7-2 and TRBJ2-3; D may be TRBD2 (6 bases). This CDR3 has 14 amino acids. From germline, CDR1 is SGHTA and CDR2 FQGNSA. Trimming left V 1 base short and J 6 bases short, with 11 bases between. The CDR3 nucleotides are TGTGCCAGCAGCTTAGGCCTAGCGACCGATACGCAGTATTTT. Its protein product is CASSLGLATDTQYF.

The chain recombines TRBV5-8 with TRBJ2-7, with D perhaps matching TRBD1 (6 bases). Trimming cost V 4 bases and J 2 bases, with 13 bases left between them. This CDR3 region has 14 residues. Per germline, CDR1 SGHTS and CDR2 YDEGEE. The CDR3 here is CASSPRTETYEQYF. DNA for the CDR3: TGTGCCAGCAGCCCACGGACAGAAACCTACGAGCAGTACTTC.

V gene TRBV5-5 combines with J gene TRBJ2-5; D may correspond to TRBD1 or TRBD2 (5 bases each). CDR3 size: 13 residues. Germline V gene sequence: CDR1 SGHKS, CDR2 YYEKEE (reference sequence). V lost 2 bases and J 2 bases, leaving 7 bases between the germline ends. CDR3 sequence: CASSFGGQETQYF. Here the CDR3 DNA reads TGTGCCAGCAGCTTTGGGGGACAAGAGACCCAGTACTTC.

The V and J genes are TRBV10-3 and TRBJ1-1; D not resolved. This CDR3 has 13 residues. CDR1 is ENHRY and CDR2 is SYGVKD in the germline V gene. Trimming removed 2 bases at V and 3 bases at J, with 7 bases between. The CDR3 bases are TGTGCCATCAGTGAGGCCGTCGACACTGAAGCTTTCTTT. Translation gives CAISEAVDTEAFF.

This chain joins TRBV6-1 and TRBJ1-5; D ambiguous. Trimming cost V 3 bases and J 0 bases, with 9 bases left between them. There are 15 residues in the CDR3. In germline, CDR1 is MNHNS, CDR2 SASEGT. The CDR3 DNA reads as TGTGCCAGCAGTGAGTCCCCAAATAGCAATCAGCCCCAGCATTTT. It yields the protein CASSESPNSNQPQHF.

The chain recombines TRBV5-1 with TRBJ2-7, with TRBD2 as a possible D gene (6 bases). The germline V and J ends were trimmed by 0 bases and 2 bases, with 30 bases remaining between them. This CDR3 region has 21 residues. Germline CDR1 SGHRS, CDR2 YFSETQ. DNA for the CDR3: TGCGCCAGCAGCTTGGCCAGAGGACGTGGGCCACCCCGGGGGACGGCCTACGAGCAGTACTTC. Amino acid sequence: CASSLARGRGPPRGTAYEQYF.

V and J are TRBV19 and TRBJ1-2; possible D gene TRBD1, 5 bases. The germline CDR1 and CDR2 sequences are LNHDA and SQIVND (reference sequence). The V and J ends lost 3 bases and 6 bases respectively, with 17 bases between them. This CDR3 is 15 amino acids long. The chain's CDR3 is CASSMRGGRSDGYTF. In DNA, the CDR3 is TGTGCCAGTAGTATGAGGGGAGGCAGATCGGATGGCTACACCTTC.